The TCR beta chain under discussion was sequenced for a study of CXCR3-negative and CXCR3-positive naive CD8 T cells. Study outcomes and limitations: Hydrophobicity of TRB CDR3s was greater in CXCR3-positive naive cells than in CXCR3-negative naive cells. High diversity, comparable across both naive subsets, contrasted with much lower diversity in memory CD8+ cells.

As to this clonotype: Its antigen is as yet unknown.

Germline V lookup: CDR1 DFQATT, CDR2 SNEGSKA (reference sequence). The CDR3 contains 14 residues. With UMI labels, 5' RACE was used to prepare the TRB cDNA libraries. Following a re-call of the 5' RACE reads, TCRdb has one entry per CDR3 protein and lacks DNA. The sample totals about 98,000 distinct CDR3 sequences; its top ten clones hold approximately 1.1%. The rearrangement uses TRBV20-1 and TRBJ2-1. The sample comprised naive CXCR3+ CD8+ T cells from blood. Noted subset: CD45RO-CCR7+CD27+CD95- naive CD8+ T cells expressing CXCR3 (TNR3+). This TCR came from a human donor in good health. Some clones in this sample may be carry-over from other donors' samples. CDR3 sequence reads: CSASEGRSYNEQFF.